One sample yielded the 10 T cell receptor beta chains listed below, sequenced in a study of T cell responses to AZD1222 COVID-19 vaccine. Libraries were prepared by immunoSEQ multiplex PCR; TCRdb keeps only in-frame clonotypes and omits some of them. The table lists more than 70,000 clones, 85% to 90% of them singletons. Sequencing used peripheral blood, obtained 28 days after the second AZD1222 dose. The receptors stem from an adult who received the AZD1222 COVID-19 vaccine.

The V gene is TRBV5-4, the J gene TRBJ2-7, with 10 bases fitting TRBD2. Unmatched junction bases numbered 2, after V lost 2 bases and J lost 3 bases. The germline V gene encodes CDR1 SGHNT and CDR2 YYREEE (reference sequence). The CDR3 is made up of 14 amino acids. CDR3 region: CASSFGTSDYEQYF. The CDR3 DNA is TGTGCCAGCAGCTTCGGGACTAGCGACTACGAGCAGTACTTC.

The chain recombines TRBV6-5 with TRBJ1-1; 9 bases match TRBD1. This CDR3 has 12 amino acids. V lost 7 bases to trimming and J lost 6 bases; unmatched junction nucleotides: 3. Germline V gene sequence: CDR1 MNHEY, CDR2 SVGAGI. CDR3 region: CASIGTGSEAFF. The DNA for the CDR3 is TGTGCCAGCATCGGGACAGGGTCTGAAGCTTTCTTT.

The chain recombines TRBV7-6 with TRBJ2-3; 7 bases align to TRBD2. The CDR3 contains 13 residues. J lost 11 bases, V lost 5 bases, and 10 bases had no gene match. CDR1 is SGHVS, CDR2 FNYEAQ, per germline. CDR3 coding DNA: TGTGCCAGCAGCCCCGGGACTACCGATTGGCAGTATTTT. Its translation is CASSPGTTDWQYF.

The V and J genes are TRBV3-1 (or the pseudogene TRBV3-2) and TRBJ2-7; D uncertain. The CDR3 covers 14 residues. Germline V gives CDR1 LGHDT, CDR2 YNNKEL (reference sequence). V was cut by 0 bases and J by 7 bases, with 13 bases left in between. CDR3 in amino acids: CASSQDKGSREQYF. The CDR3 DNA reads TGTGCCAGCAGCCAAGATAAAGGCTCGCGGGAGCAGTACTTC.

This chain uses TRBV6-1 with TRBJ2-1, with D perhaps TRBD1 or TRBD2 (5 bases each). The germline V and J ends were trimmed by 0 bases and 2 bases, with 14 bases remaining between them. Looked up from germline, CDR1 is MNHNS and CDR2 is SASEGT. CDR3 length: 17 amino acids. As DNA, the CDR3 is TGTGCCAGCAGTGAAGCGGGGACCGGCTTCGCCTACAATGAGCAGTTCTTC. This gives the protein CASSEAGTGFAYNEQFF.

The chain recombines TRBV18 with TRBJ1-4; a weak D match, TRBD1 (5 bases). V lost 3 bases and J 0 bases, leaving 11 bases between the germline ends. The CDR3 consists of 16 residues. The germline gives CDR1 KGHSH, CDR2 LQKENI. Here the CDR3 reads CASSPPGAATNEKLFF. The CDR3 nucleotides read TGTGCCAGCTCACCCCCCGGGGCTGCAACTAATGAAAAACTGTTTTTT.

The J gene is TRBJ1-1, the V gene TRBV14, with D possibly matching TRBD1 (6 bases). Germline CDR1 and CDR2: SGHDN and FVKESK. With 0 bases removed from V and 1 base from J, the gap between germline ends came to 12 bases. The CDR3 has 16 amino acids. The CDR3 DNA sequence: TGTGCCAGCAGCCAAGATTTAGGGGGGGAGAACACTGAAGCTTTCTTT. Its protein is CASSQDLGGENTEAFF.

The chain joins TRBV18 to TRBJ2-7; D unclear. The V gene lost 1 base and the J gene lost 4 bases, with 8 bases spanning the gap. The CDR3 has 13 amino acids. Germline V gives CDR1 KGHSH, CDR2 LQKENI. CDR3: CASSPREDYEQYF. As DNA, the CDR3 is TGTGCCAGCTCACCACGTGAAGATTACGAGCAGTACTTC.

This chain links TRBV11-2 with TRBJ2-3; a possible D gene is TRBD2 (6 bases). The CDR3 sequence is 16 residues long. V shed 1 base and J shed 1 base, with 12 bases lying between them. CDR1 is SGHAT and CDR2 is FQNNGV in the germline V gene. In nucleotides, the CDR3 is TGTGCCAGCAGCTTAGCCGGGAGTGGTGGCACAGATACGCAGTATTTT. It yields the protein CASSLAGSGGTDTQYF.

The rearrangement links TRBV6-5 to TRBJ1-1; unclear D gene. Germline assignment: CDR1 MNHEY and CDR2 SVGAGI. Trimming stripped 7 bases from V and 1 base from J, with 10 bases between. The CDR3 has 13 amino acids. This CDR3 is CASNLGPNTEAFF. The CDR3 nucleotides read TGTGCCAGCAACCTGGGCCCGAACACTGAAGCTTTCTTT.